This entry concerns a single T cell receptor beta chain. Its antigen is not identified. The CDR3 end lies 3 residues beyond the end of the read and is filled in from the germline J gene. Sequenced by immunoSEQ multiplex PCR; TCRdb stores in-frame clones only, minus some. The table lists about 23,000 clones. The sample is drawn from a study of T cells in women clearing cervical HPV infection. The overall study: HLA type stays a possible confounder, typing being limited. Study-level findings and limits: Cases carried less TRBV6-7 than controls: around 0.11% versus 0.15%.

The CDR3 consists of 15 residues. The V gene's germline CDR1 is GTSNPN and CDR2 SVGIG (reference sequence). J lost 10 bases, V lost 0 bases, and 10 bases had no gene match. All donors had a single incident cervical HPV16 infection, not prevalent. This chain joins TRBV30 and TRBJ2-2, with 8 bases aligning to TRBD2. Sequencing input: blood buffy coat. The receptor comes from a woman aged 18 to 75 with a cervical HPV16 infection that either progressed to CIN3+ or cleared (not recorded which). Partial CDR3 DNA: TGTGCCTGGAGTGTAGTAACTAGCGGAGATGCGGAG. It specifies CAWSVVTSGDAE. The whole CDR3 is CAWSVVTSGDAELFF.